The 25 T cell receptor beta chains below all came from one sample that was sequenced in a study of CD8+ T cells in alopecia areata. Sequencing used cDNA as its template, made by extracting RNA and reverse transcribing it. TCRdb's table, derived via immunoSEQ multiplex PCR, lists solely in-frame clones and lacks some. The table lists under 150,000 clones, around 54% of them singletons. Treatment in this sample: oral pan-JAK inhibitor, 5-10 mg twice daily. Source: CD4+ T cells sorted from blood, taken at week 24, from a patient treated with tofacitinib. The receptors originated from a human donor with alopecia areata.

The chain carries TRBV6-5 and TRBJ2-6; D is uncertain. The CDR3 loop spans 14 amino acids. Per the germline V gene, CDR1 is MNHEY and CDR2 is SVGAGI. Trimming removed 2 bases from V and 3 bases from J, with 5 bases in between. As DNA, the CDR3 is TGTGCCAGCAGTTACCGGGTTGGGGCCAACGTCCTGACTTTC. It codes for CASSYRVGANVLTF.

This chain uses TRBV30 with TRBJ1-5; 8 positions match TRBD1. The ends lost 2 bases at V and 0 bases at J; junction bases unmatched: 9. The CDR3 has 17 residues. In germline, CDR1 is GTSNPN, CDR2 SVGIG (reference sequence). The DNA of the CDR3 is TGTGCCTGGAGTCGCGGGACAGGACTTAATAGCAATCAGCCCCAGCATTTT. Its protein product is CAWSRGTGLNSNQPQHF.

This chain connects TRBV29-1 to TRBJ2-5; D gene ambiguous. The CDR3 extends over 12 amino acids. V lost 7 bases, J lost 5 bases, and 14 bases lay in between. Germline CDR1 reads SQVTM; CDR2 reads ANQGSEA. The CDR3, as DNA: TGCAGCGCGCTTAGCATGGCGGAGACCCAGTACTTC. As protein: CSALSMAETQYF.

This clone was found a few times. This chain connects TRBV4-2 to TRBJ1-2; no reliable D call. V was cut by 0 bases and J by 4 bases, with 18 bases left in between. Germline V gene lookup returns CDR1 LGHNA and CDR2 YNFKEQ. The CDR3 is 17 amino acids. Here the CDR3 DNA reads TGTGCCAGCAGCCAAGAGGGATCTCGGGGTTCCGGCTATGGCTACACCTTC. Translating it yields CASSQEGSRGSGYGYTF.

This clone came up a few times. V gene TRBV27 combines with J gene TRBJ2-7; D not certain. Trimming took off 5 bases at V and 1 base at J, with 12 bases between the two ends. The CDR3 has 14 residues. The germline CDR1 and CDR2 sequences are MNHEY and SMNVEV (reference sequence). The CDR3 DNA sequence: TGTGCCAGCAGTACCAGGTCCCAATCCTACGAGCAGTACTTC. Encoded protein: CASSTRSQSYEQYF.

This clone has only a few counts. The CDR3 coding sequence is TGTGCCCACCTGGAGGGGTCTGAAGCTTTCTTT. It yields the protein CAHLEGSEAFF. The chain uses TRBV30 and TRBJ1-1; D might be TRBD1 (5 bases). The CDR3 length is 11 residues. Per the germline V gene, CDR1 is GTSNPN and CDR2 is SVGIG (reference sequence). V was shortened by 8 bases and J by 6 bases, with 13 bases between the two germline ends.

The chain joins TRBV4-1 to TRBJ2-7, with 9 bases aligning to TRBD1. CDR1 MGHRA and CDR2 YSYEKL come from the germline V gene. Germline trimming cut 4 bases from V and 0 bases from J; bases unmatched to any gene: 7. This CDR3 has 16 residues. CDR3 DNA sequence: TGCGCCAGCAGCCGACCGCAGACAGGGGGCTCCTACGAGCAGTACTTC. It encodes CASSRPQTGGSYEQYF.

The chain links TRBV4-3 to TRBJ1-4; TRBD1 matches at 7 bases. V gave up 3 bases and J gave up 6 bases; unmatched junction bases: 7. The germline CDR1 and CDR2 sequences are LGHNA and YSLEER. The CDR3 spans 15 residues. The CDR3 coding sequence is TGCGCCAGCAGCCAGATGACAGGGTTGGATGAAAAACTGTTTTTT. This encodes CASSQMTGLDEKLFF.

V is TRBV5-1 and J is TRBJ2-3; D unclear. V lost 0 bases and J 2 bases, leaving 10 bases between the germline ends. The CDR3 extends over 15 amino acids. CDR1 and CDR2 from the germline V gene are SGHRS and YFSETQ. The DNA of the CDR3 is TGCGCCAGCAGCTTGGACGTTCAGCCCACAGATACGCAGTATTTT. It codes for CASSLDVQPTDTQYF.

CDR3 DNA sequence: TGTGCCAGCTCACCCGGGGCAGTTGAAGAGACCCAGTACTTC. Protein product: CASSPGAVEETQYF. The chain employs TRBV18 and TRBJ2-5; TRBD1 or TRBD2 may be the D gene (5 bases each). V shed 3 bases and J shed 3 bases, with 11 bases lying between them. This CDR3 region has 14 residues. The germline CDR1 and CDR2 sequences are KGHSH and LQKENI. The whole variable domain, filled in from reference TRBV18 and TRBJ2-5, reads NAGVMQNPRHLVRRRGQEARLRCSPMKGHSHVYWYRQLPEEGLKFMVYLQKENIIDESGMPKERFSAEFPKEGPSILRIQQVVRGDSAAYFCASSPGAVEETQYFGPGTRLLVL.

This clone was counted once. The chain carries TRBV27 and TRBJ1-2, with 7 bases fitting TRBD1. V shed 5 bases, J shed 6 bases, and the junction held 9 bases outside the gene matches. This CDR3 has 14 amino acids. Germline V gene sequence: CDR1 MNHEY, CDR2 SMNVEV (reference sequence). The CDR3 region has the DNA TGTGCCAGCAGTACAGGGGATGGATCTCATGGCTACACCTTC. Its protein product is CASSTGDGSHGYTF.

The chain joins TRBV10-3 to TRBJ2-7; D is possibly TRBD1 or TRBD2 (5 bases each). Trimming removed 8 bases from V and 1 base from J, with 12 bases in between. This CDR3 has 13 residues. CDR1 ENHRY and CDR2 SYGVKD come from the germline V gene. The CDR3 DNA sequence: TGTGCCATCCACGGGACGTCATCCTACGAGCAGTACTTC. Amino acid sequence: CAIHGTSSYEQYF.

V gene TRBV11-1 combines with J gene TRBJ1-1; D gene ambiguous. Trimming stripped 5 bases from V and 7 bases from J, with 8 bases between. Germline values: CDR1 SGHAT, CDR2 FQDESV (reference sequence). The CDR3 runs 11 residues. The CDR3 sequence is CASSQVFEAFF. CDR3 nucleotides: TGTGCCAGCAGCCAGGTCTTTGAAGCTTTCTTT. The whole variable domain, remainder taken from reference TRBV11-1 and TRBJ1-1, is EAEVAQSPRYKITEKSQAVAFWCDPISGHATLYWYRQILGQGPELLVQFQDESVVDDSQLPKDRFSAERLKGVDSTLKIQPAELGDSAMYLCASSQVFEAFFGQGTRLTVV.

This rearrangement joins TRBV14 to TRBJ1-1; D is undetermined. Germline V CDR1 and CDR2: SGHDN, FVKESK. This CDR3 region has 11 residues. V lost 1 base, J lost 7 bases, and 4 bases lay in between. DNA for the CDR3: TGTGCCAGCAGCCAAGTCGGTGAAGCTTTCTTT. This gives the protein CASSQVGEAFF.

The chain has TRBV7-9 and TRBJ2-7; TRBD1 agrees at 7 bases. CDR1 and CDR2 (germline): SEHNR, FQNEAQ (reference sequence). The CDR3 is 12 residues long. Germline trimming cut 3 bases from V and 7 bases from J; bases unmatched to any gene: 3. CDR3 nucleotide sequence: TGTGCCAGCAGCTTGACAGGGCTTGAGCAGTACTTC. Encoded protein: CASSLTGLEQYF. Combining the CDR3 with reference TRBV7-9 and TRBJ2-7 gives the whole variable domain DTGVSQNPRHKITKRGQNVTFRCDPISEHNRLYWYRQTLGQGPEFLTYFQNEAQLEKSRLLSDRFSAERPKGSFSTLEIQRTEQGDSAMYLCASSLTGLEQYFGPGTRLTVT.

The chain joins TRBV2 to TRBJ1-6; D possibly corresponds to TRBD1 (5 bases). Trimming left V 6 bases short and J 7 bases short, with 13 bases between. This CDR3 has 14 residues. Germline CDR1 reads SNHLY; CDR2 reads FYNNEI. The CDR3 bases are TGTGCCAGCAGCCTGACAGCTGGAAATTCACCCCTCCACTTT. This encodes CASSLTAGNSPLHF.

This sequence joins TRBV10-2 and TRBJ1-1, with D unclear. CDR3 length equals 11 residues. V was shortened by 5 bases and J by 1 base, with 2 bases between the two germline ends. The germline V gene encodes CDR1 WSHSY and CDR2 SAAADI. The CDR3 is CASSWNTEAFF. DNA for the CDR3: TGCGCCAGCAGTTGGAACACTGAAGCTTTCTTT.

V usage is TRBV10-3 and J usage is TRBJ1-5, with D unresolved. The CDR3 has 14 residues. Germline V lookup: CDR1 ENHRY, CDR2 SYGVKD. V lost 0 bases and J 2 bases, leaving 5 bases between the germline ends. Written as DNA, the CDR3 is TGTGCCATCAGTGAGTCGGTAGGCAATCAGCCCCAGCATTTT. Residues: CAISESVGNQPQHF.

V and J are TRBV10-3 and TRBJ2-3, with 8 bases aligning to TRBD1. The CDR3 is 14 amino acids. Per the germline V gene, CDR1 is ENHRY and CDR2 is SYGVKD. Unmatched junction bases numbered 5, after V lost 4 bases and J lost 5 bases. The CDR3 DNA sequence: TGTGCCATCAGTGTGGCAGGGGGCTTAGATACGCAGTATTTT. The encoded protein is CAISVAGGLDTQYF.

The sample holds a few counts of this clone. Likely a read error: the CDR3 ends without its conserved phenylalanine or tryptophan. The DNA is left out, because the CDR3 cannot be placed on it with certainty; the CDR3 is given as TCRdb lists it. V is TRBV3-1 (or the pseudogene TRBV3-2) and J is TRBJ1-3. The CDR3 sequence runs 9 residues, both termini included. Germline lookup yields CDR1 LGHDT and CDR2 YNNKEL (reference sequence). The CDR3: CASSQDRGV.

The chain combines TRBV10-3 with TRBJ1-1; possibly TRBD1 for D (5 bases). This CDR3 has 15 amino acids. The ends were cut back, 10 bases at V and 1 base at J, with 19 bases in the middle. CDR1 is ENHRY and CDR2 is SYGVKD in the germline V gene. The CDR3 is CASTLGWGGNTEAFF. Written as DNA, the CDR3 is TGTGCCAGCACACTGGGTTGGGGGGGGAACACTGAAGCTTTCTTT.

This clone was found a few times. This chain connects TRBV7-2 to TRBJ2-7, with D possibly TRBD2 on 5 matching bases. V dropped 6 bases and J dropped 5 bases, with 20 bases sitting between them. The CDR3 covers 15 residues. The germline V gene encodes CDR1 SGHTA and CDR2 FQGNSA. The CDR3, as DNA: TGTGCCAGCAGGCCGCCTATTACGGGGAACCACGAGCAGTACTTC. Translating gives CASRPPITGNHEQYF.

This clone was observed a handful of times. The chain employs TRBV4-3 and TRBJ2-2; TRBD2 matches at 8 bases. V was pared by 1 base and J by 4 bases, with 2 bases of the junction left unmatched. CDR1 is LGHNA and CDR2 is YSLEER in the germline V gene. The CDR3 has 15 residues. The CDR3 sequence: CASSQGAGGTGELFF. The CDR3 nucleotides are TGCGCCAGCAGCCAAGGGGCGGGAGGCACCGGGGAGCTGTTTTTT.

V usage is TRBV7-9 and J usage is TRBJ2-3, with D hard to call. Looked up from germline, CDR1 is SEHNR and CDR2 is FQNEAQ (reference sequence). This CDR3 region has 12 residues. Trimming shortened V by 3 bases and J by 5 bases, and 6 bases separated the two germline ends. The CDR3 DNA is TGTGCCAGCAGCTTTATAGGAGATACGCAGTATTTT. Its protein product is CASSFIGDTQYF.

The table lists this clone with a count of one. The chain is built from TRBV6-6 and TRBJ2-2; D ambiguous. CDR3 length equals 13 residues. CDR1 is MNHNY, CDR2 SVGAGI, per germline (reference sequence). Between the trimmed V and J ends, which lost 9 bases and 1 base, there was a span of 9 bases. CDR3 residues: CASTKMNTGELFF. DNA of the CDR3: TGTGCCAGTACGAAGATGAACACCGGGGAGCTGTTTTTT.